This record concerns one T cell receptor beta chain sequence. This clone's antigen is unknown. Base qualities were left out, and no much larger clone turns up one base away. The source of the sample is a study of T cells in Graves' hyperthyroidism and ophthalmopathy (dated by TCRdb to between 2018 and 2021). Context from the whole study: Peripheral blood samples were taken at the time of initial diagnosis, prior to any treatment. To identify TCR V-J signatures that set the groups apart, the researchers used a discovery cohort of 90 to 100 patients, made up of 43 with Graves' ophthalmopathy and some 60 with stable Graves' hyperthyroidism. Whether ophthalmopathy could be predicted prospectively was tested in an independent validation cohort made up of 18 to 20 hyperthyroidism patients plus 17 patients who later progressed to ophthalmopathy. For training and testing, the 100 or so patients in the discovery cohort were randomly divided in a 7:3 ratio. In several Graves' hyperthyroidism patients, the study also compared T-cell repertoires from thyroid tissue with T-cell repertoires from blood. Once sampling was done, hyperthyroidism patients were given methimazole at a starting dose of 30 mg daily, whereas ophthalmopathy patients were given high-dose intravenous methylprednisolone. The paper describes TCR Vbeta CDR3 sequencing of roughly 130 peripheral blood samples, made up of approximately 40 ophthalmopathy patients, around 78 hyperthyroidism patients and some 17 progressor patients. The full study reports these points: Sample size was not statistically predetermined, and investigators were not blinded to group allocation. Blood samples also contained most of the expanded thyroid clonotypes (frequency above 0.001), which suggests that blood repertoires may reflect thyroid immune responses. In validation, the model predicted progression to ophthalmopathy with 60% to 71% sensitivity and approximately 72% specificity, a median of 6.5 months before onset. A 13 V-J signature model separated ophthalmopathy from stable hyperthyroidism, with nearly 90% sensitivity and 81.08% specificity in cross-validation and 80%/75% in testing.

From cysteine to phenylalanine, the CDR3 is 14 amino acids long. The DNA shown is the 42-base CDR3, in frame from base 1. Per the germline V gene (reference sequence), SEHNR is the CDR1 and FQNEAQ is the CDR2. Trimming leaves V shorter by 4 bases and J shorter by 5 bases, with the junction holding 5 bases beyond the gene matches. Stable Graves' hyperthyroidism was defined as the absence of progression to ophthalmopathy over 18 months of follow-up. The hyperthyroidism patients were between 18 and 65 years old and newly diagnosed, with a disease duration of less than 2 months. Exclusion was applied to patients with uncontrolled infections, other autoimmune diseases, pregnancy or lactation. Diagnoses were established on the basis of clinical symptoms, serum thyroxine and TRAb, thyroid ultrasound, and orbital computed tomography. PBMCs were isolated from 8 to 10 ml of fresh peripheral blood by Ficoll-Paque density gradient centrifugation. Total RNA was extracted with Trizol reagent, and quality was checked on an Agilent 2100 Bioanalyzer.

TCR beta CDR3 regions were amplified from RNA transcripts. For the first round of RT-PCR on the TCR CDR3, the HTBI primer set was used together with the Qiagen OneStep RT-PCR kit. Libraries were constructed in a second round of multiplex PCR, after which size selection and purification were carried out. Libraries were sequenced paired-end with 100 bp reads on an Illumina HiSeq2000. The paper's data handling went like this. SOAPnuke was used to process the raw data, throwing out any read that contained adapters or uncalled bases, had a mean Phred below 15, or lacked an exact constant-primer or identifier match. High-quality paired reads were merged with COPE v1.2.5, and unique nucleotide sequences were defined as clonotypes. MiTCR v1.1 was used to align clonotypes to the IMGT TRBV, TRBD and TRBJ reference segments. Only V-J combinations with frequency above 0.0001, covering roughly 99% of repertoires, were analysed. A TCS score was defined as the ratio of F50 (clonal expansion) to E x V (chaos), with BLOSUM62-based TCRdist applied between CDR3 peptides within each V-J. Welch's t-statistics and random forest reduced fewer than 550 V-J features to 10 to 15, which were used in a naive Bayes classifier (R e1071). The raw public data were reprocessed by TCRdb itself: fastp quality trimming at Q25, MiXCR clonotype calling, in-frame beta chains only. Rows are unified per CDR3 protein, each entry keeping the most common DNA and genes. TCRdb, not the original authors, processed these V and J calls. The sample contains around 400,000 distinct CDR3 sequences, approximately 13% of them found a single time. The top ten constitute 9% to 9.5% of the sample.

The chain is assembled from TRBV7-9 and TRBJ2-3; 8 of the junction bases match TRBD1. This receptor was taken from a woman between 18 and 30 years old with Graves' hyperthyroidism. Sequencing used blood. CDR3 region: CASSYWTGRDTQYF. The DNA reads TGTGCCAGCAGCTATTGGACAGGGAGAGATACGCAGTATTTT.